The clone carrying this T cell receptor (beta chain) has just one count. This sample was taken from a study of blood T cell repertoires in COVID-19. Study-wide context: COVID-19 samples, acute and convalescent, were from the United States, Italy and Spain. Sources were T cells, B-cell-depleted T cells, or PBMCs; the material itself was cDNA or gDNA.

With 1 base clipped from V and 8 bases from J, the junction kept 14 bases outside the gene matches. Looked up from germline, CDR1 is SGHTA and CDR2 is FQGNSA. CDR3 length equals 17 residues. Authors' methods: Nucleated cell counts were estimated from reference gene primer amplification. Sequenced by immunoSEQ multiplex PCR; TCRdb stores in-frame clones only, minus some. The V and J calls and clone size were taken over from that table, and D and trimming were inferred from the DNA. This table holds about 270,000 clones, approximately 85% found once. This sequence was found in a woman in her seventies with acute or convalescent COVID-19. V is TRBV7-2 and J is TRBJ2-3, with 8 nucleotides matching TRBD2. The sample comprised peripheral blood. Here the CDR3 reads CASSLVQRGRRGGTQYF. In DNA, the CDR3 is TGTGCCAGCAGCTTAGTTCAGCGGGGGCGTCGGGGGGGTACGCAGTATTTT. Supplemented by reference TRBV7-2 and TRBJ2-3, the full variable domain reads GAGVSQSPSNKVTEKGKDVELRCDPISGHTALYWYRQSLGQGLEFLIYFQGNSAPDKSGLPSDRFSAERTGGSVSTLTIQRTQQEDSAVYLCASSLVQRGRRGGTQYFGPGTRLTVL.